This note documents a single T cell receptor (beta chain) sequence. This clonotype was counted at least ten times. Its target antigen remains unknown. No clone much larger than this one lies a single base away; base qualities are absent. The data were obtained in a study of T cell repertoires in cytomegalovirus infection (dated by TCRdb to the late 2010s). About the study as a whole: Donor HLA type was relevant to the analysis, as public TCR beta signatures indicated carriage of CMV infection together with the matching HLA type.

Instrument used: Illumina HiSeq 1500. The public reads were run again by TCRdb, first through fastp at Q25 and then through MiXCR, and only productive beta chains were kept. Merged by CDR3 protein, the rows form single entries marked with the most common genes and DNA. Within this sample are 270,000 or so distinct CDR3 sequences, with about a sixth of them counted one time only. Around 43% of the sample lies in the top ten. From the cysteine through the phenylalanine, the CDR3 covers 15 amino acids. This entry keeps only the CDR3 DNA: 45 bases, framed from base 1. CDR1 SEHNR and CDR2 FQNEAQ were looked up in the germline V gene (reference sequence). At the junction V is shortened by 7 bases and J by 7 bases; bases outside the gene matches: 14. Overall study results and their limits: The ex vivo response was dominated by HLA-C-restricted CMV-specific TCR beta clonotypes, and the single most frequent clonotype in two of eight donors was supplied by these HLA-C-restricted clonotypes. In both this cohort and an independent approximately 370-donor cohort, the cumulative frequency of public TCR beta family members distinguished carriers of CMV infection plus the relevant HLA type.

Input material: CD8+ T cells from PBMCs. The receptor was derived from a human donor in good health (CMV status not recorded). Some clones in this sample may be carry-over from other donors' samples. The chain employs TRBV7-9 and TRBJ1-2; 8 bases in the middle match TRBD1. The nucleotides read TGTGCCAGCAACCGAAATACAGGGGGAATTCTTGGCTACACCTTC. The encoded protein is CASNRNTGGILGYTF.